One sample yielded the 12 T cell receptor beta chains listed below, sequenced in a study of T cell responses to AZD1222 COVID-19 vaccine. Generated by immunoSEQ multiplex PCR, the TCRdb table keeps only in-frame clones and is missing some. Among about 120,000 clones listed, about nine tenths were seen once. The sample was peripheral blood, taken on day 0 of AZD1222 vaccination. The source is an adult in good health.

The chain carries TRBV4-3 and TRBJ2-1, with 7 bases aligning to TRBD2. Germline CDR1 LGHNA, CDR2 YSLEER. The V gene end was trimmed by 1 base and the J gene end by 2 bases; junction bases not matched to a gene: 8. CDR3 size: 17 residues. This chain's CDR3 is CASSQGVAGLTYNEQFF. DNA for the CDR3: TGCGCCAGCAGCCAAGGGGTAGCGGGTCTAACCTACAATGAGCAGTTCTTC.

The chain couples TRBV7-9 to TRBJ1-4, with D tentatively TRBD1 (6 bases). The CDR3 runs 16 residues. The germline V gene encodes CDR1 SEHNR and CDR2 FQNEAQ (reference sequence). The V end was cut by 5 bases, the J end by 4 bases, with 17 bases between. The DNA of the CDR3 is TGTGCCAGCAGCCGGGCCCCGGGGGCAATTAATGAAAAACTGTTTTTT. This codes for CASSRAPGAINEKLFF.

The gene calls are TRBV14 and TRBJ1-1; D uncertain. V shed 0 bases and J shed 0 bases, with 8 bases lying between them. The CDR3 spans 15 residues. Germline values: CDR1 SGHDN, CDR2 FVKESK. For the CDR3, the DNA is TGTGCCAGCAGCCAAGAATCCTACATGAACACTGAAGCTTTCTTT. It is translated as CASSQESYMNTEAFF.

The rearrangement joins TRBV12-5 to TRBJ1-5, with 10 bases that match TRBD1. Trimming at V came to 6 bases and at J to 5 bases, leaving 4 bases not matched to a gene. Germline CDR1 reads LGHNT; CDR2 reads FRNRAP. The CDR3 spans 14 residues. The CDR3 region is CASGTGGVDQPQHF. CDR3 sequence (DNA): TGTGCTAGTGGGACAGGGGGCGTCGATCAGCCCCAGCATTTT.

This rearrangement joins TRBV27 to TRBJ2-7; 10 bases align to TRBD2. The V and J ends lost 5 bases and 4 bases, in that order; junction bases with no gene match: 2. CDR1 MNHEY and CDR2 SMNVEV come from the germline V gene (reference sequence). This CDR3 is built from 13 residues. In DNA, the CDR3 is TGTGCCAGCAGTATGGGACTAGCGTACGAGCAGTACTTC. The encoded protein is CASSMGLAYEQYF.

CDR3 amino acids: CASSSQEFYGYTF. CDR3 nucleotide sequence: TGCGCCAGCAGCTCACAGGAATTCTATGGCTACACCTTC. V usage is TRBV5-1 and J usage is TRBJ1-2; tentatively, D is TRBD1 (5 bases). V was pared by 3 bases and J by 4 bases, with 10 bases between. This CDR3 has 13 amino acids. Germline V gene sequence: CDR1 SGHRS, CDR2 YFSETQ.

The chain joins TRBV28 to TRBJ2-2, with 9 nucleotides matching TRBD2. From germline, CDR1 is MDHEN and CDR2 SYDVKM. J was trimmed by 13 bases and V by 2 bases; bases with no gene match: 8. The CDR3 has 14 amino acids. The CDR3 here is CASSLRLAGFGLFF. CDR3 DNA: TGTGCCAGCAGTTTACGGCTAGCGGGGTTTGGGCTGTTTTTT.

The chain recombines TRBV29-1 with TRBJ1-2; the D gene is possibly TRBD1 (5 bases). Germline lookup yields CDR1 SQVTM and CDR2 ANQGSEA. Trimming cost V 4 bases and J 8 bases, with 14 bases left between them. The CDR3 extends over 12 amino acids. The CDR3 nucleotides read TGCAGCGTTGTTTCGGGGCCCGGGGGCTACACCTTC. Translated, it gives CSVVSGPGGYTF.

This chain uses TRBV12-2 with TRBJ2-7; the table's D call, TRBD1, has no DNA check behind it. TRBV12-2 is labeled a pseudogene. This CDR3 has 14 amino acids. The CDR3 region is CASRGTGLVHEQYF. In DNA form, the CDR3 reads TGTGCAAGTCGCGGGACAGGCCTGGTCCACGAGCAGTACTTC.

There are many counts of this clone. The chain joins TRBV18 to TRBJ1-1; D uncertain. V lost 3 bases and J 1 base, leaving 6 bases between the germline ends. The CDR3 has 13 amino acids. The germline V gene has CDR1 KGHSH and CDR2 LQKENI. In DNA form, the CDR3 reads TGTGCCAGCTCACCTTACCAGAACACTGAAGCTTTCTTT. It yields the protein CASSPYQNTEAFF.

The chain uses TRBV7-8 and TRBJ1-6; the D is unclear. This CDR3 contains 14 residues. In germline, CDR1 is SGHVS, CDR2 FQNEAQ. Trimming pared 1 base from V and 7 bases from J, leaving 8 bases between. The CDR3 sequence is CASSLDGPNSPLHF. CDR3 sequence (DNA): TGTGCCAGCAGCTTAGACGGTCCGAATTCACCCCTCCACTTT. Full variable domain (rest looked up from reference TRBV7-8 and TRBJ1-6): GAGVSQSPRYKVAKRGQDVALRCDPISGHVSLFWYQQALGQGPEFLTYFQNEAQLDKSGLPSDRFFAERPEGSVSTLKIQRTQQEDSAVYLCASSLDGPNSPLHFGNGTRLTVT.

The chain joins TRBV2 to TRBJ2-6; 10 nucleotides agree with TRBD1. In germline, CDR1 is SNHLY, CDR2 FYNNEI. With V trimmed by 10 bases and J by 0 bases, 12 bases remained unmatched. The CDR3 covers 18 residues. The CDR3 region is CATTIHRDRGSGANVLTF. The CDR3 coding sequence is TGTGCCACCACTATCCACCGGGACAGGGGCTCTGGGGCCAACGTCCTGACTTTC. Supplemented by reference TRBV2 and TRBJ2-6, the full variable domain reads EPEVTQTPSHQVTQMGQEVILRCVPISNHLYFYWYRQILGQKVEFLVSFYNNEISEKSEIFDDQFSVERPDGSNFTLKIRSTKLEDSAMYFCATTIHRDRGSGANVLTFGAGSRLTVL.